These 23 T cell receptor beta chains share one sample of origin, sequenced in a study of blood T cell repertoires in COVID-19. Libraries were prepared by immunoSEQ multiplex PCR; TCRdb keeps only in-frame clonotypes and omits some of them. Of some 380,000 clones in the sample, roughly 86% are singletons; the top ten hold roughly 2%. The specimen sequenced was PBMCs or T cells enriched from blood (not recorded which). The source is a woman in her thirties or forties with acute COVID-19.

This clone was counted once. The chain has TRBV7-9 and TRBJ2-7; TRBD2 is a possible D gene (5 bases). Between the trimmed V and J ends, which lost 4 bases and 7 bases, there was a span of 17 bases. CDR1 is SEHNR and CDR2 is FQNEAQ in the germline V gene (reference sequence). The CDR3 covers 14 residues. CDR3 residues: CASSSEGPPWEQYF. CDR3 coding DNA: TGTGCCAGCAGCTCCGAGGGCCCCCCCTGGGAGCAGTACTTC.

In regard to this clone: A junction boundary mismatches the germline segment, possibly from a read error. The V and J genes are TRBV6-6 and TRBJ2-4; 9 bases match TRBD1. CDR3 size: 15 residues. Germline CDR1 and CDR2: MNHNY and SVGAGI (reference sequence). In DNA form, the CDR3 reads TGTGCCAGCAGTAACTCCGGGACAGGGAAAAACATTCAGTACTTC. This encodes CASSNSGTGKNIQYF.

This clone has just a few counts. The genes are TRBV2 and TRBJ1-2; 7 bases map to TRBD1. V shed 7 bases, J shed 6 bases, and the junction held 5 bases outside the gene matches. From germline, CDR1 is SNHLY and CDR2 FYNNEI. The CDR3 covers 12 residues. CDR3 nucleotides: TGTGCCAGCACGCTACAGGGGAATGGCTACACCTTC. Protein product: CASTLQGNGYTF.

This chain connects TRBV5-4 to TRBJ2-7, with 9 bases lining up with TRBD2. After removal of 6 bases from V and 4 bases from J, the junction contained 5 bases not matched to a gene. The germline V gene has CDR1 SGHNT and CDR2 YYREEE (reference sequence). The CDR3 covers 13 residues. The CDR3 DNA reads TGTGCCAGCACTACGGCGGGGGGGTACGAGCAGTACTTC. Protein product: CASTTAGGYEQYF.

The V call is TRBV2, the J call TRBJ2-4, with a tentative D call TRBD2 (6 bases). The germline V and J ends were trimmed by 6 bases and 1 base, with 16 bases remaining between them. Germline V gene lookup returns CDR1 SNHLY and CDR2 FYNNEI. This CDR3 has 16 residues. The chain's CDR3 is CASSGRGSFAKNIQYF. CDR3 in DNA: TGTGCCAGCAGCGGTCGGGGGAGTTTTGCCAAAAACATTCAGTACTTC.

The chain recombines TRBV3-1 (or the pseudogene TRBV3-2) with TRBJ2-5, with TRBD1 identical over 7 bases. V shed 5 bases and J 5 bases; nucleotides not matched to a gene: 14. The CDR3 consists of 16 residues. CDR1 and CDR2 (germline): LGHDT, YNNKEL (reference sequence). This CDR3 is CASSSPNRGVAETQYF. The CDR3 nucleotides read TGTGCCAGCAGCAGCCCAAACAGGGGTGTAGCGGAGACCCAGTACTTC.

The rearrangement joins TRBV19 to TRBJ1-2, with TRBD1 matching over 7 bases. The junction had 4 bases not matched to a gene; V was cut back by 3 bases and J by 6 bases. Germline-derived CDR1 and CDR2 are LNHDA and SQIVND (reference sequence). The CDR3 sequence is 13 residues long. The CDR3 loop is CASSITGDHGYTF. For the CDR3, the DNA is TGTGCCAGTAGTATTACAGGGGACCATGGCTACACCTTC.

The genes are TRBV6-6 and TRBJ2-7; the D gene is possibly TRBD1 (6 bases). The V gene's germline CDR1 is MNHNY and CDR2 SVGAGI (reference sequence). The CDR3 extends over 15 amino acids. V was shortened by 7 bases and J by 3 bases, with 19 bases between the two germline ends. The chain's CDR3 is CASIQSRDTLYEQYF. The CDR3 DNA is TGTGCCAGCATTCAATCCCGGGACACCCTCTACGAGCAGTACTTC.

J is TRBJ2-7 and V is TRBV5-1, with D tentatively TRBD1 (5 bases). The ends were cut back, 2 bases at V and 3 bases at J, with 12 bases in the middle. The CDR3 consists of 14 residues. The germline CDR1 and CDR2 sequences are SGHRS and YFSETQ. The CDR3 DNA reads TGCGCCAGCAGCTTTTCAGGGATTCTCTACGAGCAGTACTTC. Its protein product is CASSFSGILYEQYF.

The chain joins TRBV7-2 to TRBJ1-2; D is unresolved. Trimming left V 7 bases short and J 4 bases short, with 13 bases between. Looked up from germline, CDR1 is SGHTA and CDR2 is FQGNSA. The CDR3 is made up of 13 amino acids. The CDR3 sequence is CASTSGQVYGYTF. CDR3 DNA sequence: TGTGCCAGCACAAGTGGGCAGGTCTATGGCTACACCTTC.

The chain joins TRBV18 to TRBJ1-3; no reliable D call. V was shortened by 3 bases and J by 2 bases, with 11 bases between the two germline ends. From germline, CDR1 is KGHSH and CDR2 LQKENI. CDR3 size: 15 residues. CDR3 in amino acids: CASSPYVGPGNTIYF. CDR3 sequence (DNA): TGTGCCAGCTCACCCTACGTTGGGCCTGGAAACACCATATATTTT.

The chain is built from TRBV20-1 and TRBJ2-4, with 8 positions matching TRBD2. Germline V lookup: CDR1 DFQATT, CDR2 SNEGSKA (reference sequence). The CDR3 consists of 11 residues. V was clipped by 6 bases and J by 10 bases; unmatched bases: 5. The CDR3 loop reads CSAPRGGIQYF. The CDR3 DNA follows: TGCAGTGCACCCCGGGGGGGAATTCAGTACTTC.

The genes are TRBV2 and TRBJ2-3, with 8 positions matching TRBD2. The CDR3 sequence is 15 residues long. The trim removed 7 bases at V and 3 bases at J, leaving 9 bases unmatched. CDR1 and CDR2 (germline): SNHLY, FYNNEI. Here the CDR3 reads CASTLLAGFTDTQYF. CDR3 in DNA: TGTGCCAGCACTCTATTAGCGGGGTTTACAGATACGCAGTATTTT. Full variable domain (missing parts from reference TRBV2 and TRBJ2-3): EPEVTQTPSHQVTQMGQEVILRCVPISNHLYFYWYRQILGQKVEFLVSFYNNEISEKSEIFDDQFSVERPDGSNFTLKIRSTKLEDSAMYFCASTLLAGFTDTQYFGPGTRLTVL.

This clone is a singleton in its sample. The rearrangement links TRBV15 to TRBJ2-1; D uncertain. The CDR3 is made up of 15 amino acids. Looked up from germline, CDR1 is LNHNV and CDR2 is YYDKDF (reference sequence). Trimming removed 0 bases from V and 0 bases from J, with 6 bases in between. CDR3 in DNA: TGTGCCACCAGCAGAGATAGATACTCCTACAATGAGCAGTTCTTC. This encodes CATSRDRYSYNEQFF.

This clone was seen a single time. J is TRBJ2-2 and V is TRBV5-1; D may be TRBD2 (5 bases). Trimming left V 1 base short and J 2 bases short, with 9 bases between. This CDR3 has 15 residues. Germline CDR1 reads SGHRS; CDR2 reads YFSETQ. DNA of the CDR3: TGCGCCAGCAGCTTGTTAGCGCCAAACACCGGGGAGCTGTTTTTT. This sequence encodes CASSLLAPNTGELFF.

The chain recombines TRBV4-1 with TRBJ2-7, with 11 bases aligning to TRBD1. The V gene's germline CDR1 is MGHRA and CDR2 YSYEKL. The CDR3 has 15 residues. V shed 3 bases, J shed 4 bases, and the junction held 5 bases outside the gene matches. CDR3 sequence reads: CASSHLGQGDYEQYF. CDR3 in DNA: TGCGCCAGCAGCCATTTGGGACAGGGGGATTACGAGCAGTACTTC.

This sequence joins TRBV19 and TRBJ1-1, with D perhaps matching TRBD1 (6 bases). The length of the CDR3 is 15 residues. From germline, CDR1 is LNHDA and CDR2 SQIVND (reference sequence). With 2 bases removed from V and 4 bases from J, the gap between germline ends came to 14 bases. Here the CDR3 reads CASSIPQGWGTEAFF. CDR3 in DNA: TGTGCCAGTAGTATACCACAGGGTTGGGGCACTGAAGCTTTCTTT.

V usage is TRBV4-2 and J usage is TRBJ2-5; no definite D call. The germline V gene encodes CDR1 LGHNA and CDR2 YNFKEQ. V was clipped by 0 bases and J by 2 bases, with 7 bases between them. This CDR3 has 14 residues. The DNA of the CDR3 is TGTGCCAGCAGCCAAGACAGGATTCAAGAGACCCAGTACTTC. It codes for CASSQDRIQETQYF.

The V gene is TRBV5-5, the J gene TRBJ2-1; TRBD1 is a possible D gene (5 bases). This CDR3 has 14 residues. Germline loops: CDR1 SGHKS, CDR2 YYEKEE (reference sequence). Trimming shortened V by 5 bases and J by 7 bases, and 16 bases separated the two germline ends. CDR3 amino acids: CASSRQSLGNEQFF. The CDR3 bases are TGTGCCAGCAGTCGACAGTCCCTAGGGAATGAGCAGTTCTTC.

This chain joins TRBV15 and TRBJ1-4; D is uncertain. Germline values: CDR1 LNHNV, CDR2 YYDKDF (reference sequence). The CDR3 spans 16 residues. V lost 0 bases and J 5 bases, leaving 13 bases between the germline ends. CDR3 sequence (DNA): TGTGCCACCAGCAGAGATCGAGGCCGACCAAATGAAAAACTGTTTTTT. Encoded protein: CATSRDRGRPNEKLFF.

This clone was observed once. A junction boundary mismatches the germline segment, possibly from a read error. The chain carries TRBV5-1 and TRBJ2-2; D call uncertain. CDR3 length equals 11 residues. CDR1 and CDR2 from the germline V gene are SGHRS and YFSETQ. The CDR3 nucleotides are TGCGCCAGTAGCTACGGCGGGGAGCTGTTTTTT. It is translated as CASSYGGELFF.

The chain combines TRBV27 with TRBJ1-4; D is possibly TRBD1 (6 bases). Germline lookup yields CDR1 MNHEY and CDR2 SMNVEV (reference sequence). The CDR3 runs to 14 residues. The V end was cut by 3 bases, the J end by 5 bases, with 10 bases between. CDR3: CASSFGQPNEKLFF. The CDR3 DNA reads TGTGCCAGCAGTTTCGGACAGCCAAATGAAAAACTGTTTTTT.

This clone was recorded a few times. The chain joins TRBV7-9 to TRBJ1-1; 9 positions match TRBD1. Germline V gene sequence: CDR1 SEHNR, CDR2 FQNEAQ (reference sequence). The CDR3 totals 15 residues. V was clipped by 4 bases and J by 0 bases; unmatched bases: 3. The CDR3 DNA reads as TGTGCCAGCAGCTGGACAGGGGCCATGAACACTGAAGCTTTCTTT. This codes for CASSWTGAMNTEAFF.